This T cell receptor (beta chain) was observed in a study of T cells after yellow fever vaccination. TCRdb recomputed calls from the 5' RACE reads with MiXCR, one row per CDR3 protein. The sample records 230,000 or so distinct CDR3 sequences, approximately 6.8% being singletons. Trimming cost V 4 bases and J 0 bases, with 9 bases left between them. Germline V lookup: CDR1 SGHTA, CDR2 FQGNSA. The CDR3 has 14 amino acids. This sample comprised CD4+ T cells sorted from PBMCs, obtained on the day of the yellow fever booster vaccination. The sequence was obtained from a man younger than 45 who received the YFV17D yellow fever vaccine. V and J are TRBV7-2 and TRBJ1-2; D is uncertain. In DNA, the CDR3 is TGTGCCAGCAGCTCCCAAGCAGCTAACTATGGCTACACCTTC. It codes for CASSSQAANYGYTF.